The entry that follows covers one T cell receptor (beta chain) sequence. The antigen remains undetermined. This may stem from a read error, because a much larger clone lies one nucleotide away. TCRdb re-derived calls from the reads in MiXCR, one entry per CDR3 protein. The sample records fewer than 1,000,000 distinct CDR3 sequences, around 31% being singletons. The sample belongs to a study of T cell repertoires in cytomegalovirus infection. On the study more broadly: Both a matching HLA type and CMV infection were indicated by public TCR beta signatures. General study points: Ex vivo, HLA-C-restricted CMV-specific TCR beta clonotypes prevailed over the rest of the response.

Germline loops: CDR1 SGHTA, CDR2 FQGTGA. The CDR3 runs to 14 residues. The receptor's source is a human donor in good health (CMV status not recorded). Some clones in this sample may be carry-over from other donors' samples. The material sequenced was cultured CD8+ T cells from PBMCs, taken from culture after CMV antigen stimulation. The rearrangement uses TRBV7-3 and TRBJ2-3; 7 positions match TRBD2. The CDR3 nucleotides are TGTGCCAGCAGCTTTTCGGGGGGTGGAGATATGCAGTATTTT. It translates to CASSFSGGGDMQYF.